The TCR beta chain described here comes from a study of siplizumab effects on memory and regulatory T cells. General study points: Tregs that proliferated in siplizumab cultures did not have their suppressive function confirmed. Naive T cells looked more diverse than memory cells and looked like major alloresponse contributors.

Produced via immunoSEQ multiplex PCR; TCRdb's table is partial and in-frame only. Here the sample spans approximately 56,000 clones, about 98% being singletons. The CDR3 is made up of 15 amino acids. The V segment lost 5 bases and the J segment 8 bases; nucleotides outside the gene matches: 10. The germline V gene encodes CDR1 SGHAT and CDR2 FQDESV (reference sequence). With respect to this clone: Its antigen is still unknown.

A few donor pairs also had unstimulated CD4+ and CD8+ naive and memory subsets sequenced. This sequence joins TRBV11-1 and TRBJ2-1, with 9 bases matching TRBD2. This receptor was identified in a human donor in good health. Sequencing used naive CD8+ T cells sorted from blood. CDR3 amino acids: CASSHTSGPGDEQFF. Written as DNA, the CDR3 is TGTGCCAGCAGCCATACTAGCGGGCCCGGCGATGAGCAGTTCTTC.